The clone carrying this TCR beta chain was detected ten times or more. Antigen specificity is unknown. This sample is part of a study of T cell repertoires in cytomegalovirus infection. The V end was cut by 5 bases, the J end by 5 bases, with 21 bases between. The CDR3 length is 16 residues. MiXCR, applied by TCRdb to the reads, yields one record per CDR3 protein. Of about 890,000 distinct CDR3 sequences detected, roughly 31% appear once; the ten largest clones hold about an eighth. The receptor was isolated from a human donor in good health (CMV status not recorded). Some clones in this sample may be carry-over from other donors' samples. Sequenced here: cultured CD8+ T cells from PBMCs, sampled from culture after CMV antigen stimulation. V and J are TRBV12-3 or TRBV12-4 and TRBJ2-5, with D maybe TRBD2 (5 bases). The CDR3 DNA is TGTGCCAGCAGTGCCGAGAAGGGTTGGGGAGAGGAGACCCAGTACTTC. It translates to CASSAEKGWGEETQYF.